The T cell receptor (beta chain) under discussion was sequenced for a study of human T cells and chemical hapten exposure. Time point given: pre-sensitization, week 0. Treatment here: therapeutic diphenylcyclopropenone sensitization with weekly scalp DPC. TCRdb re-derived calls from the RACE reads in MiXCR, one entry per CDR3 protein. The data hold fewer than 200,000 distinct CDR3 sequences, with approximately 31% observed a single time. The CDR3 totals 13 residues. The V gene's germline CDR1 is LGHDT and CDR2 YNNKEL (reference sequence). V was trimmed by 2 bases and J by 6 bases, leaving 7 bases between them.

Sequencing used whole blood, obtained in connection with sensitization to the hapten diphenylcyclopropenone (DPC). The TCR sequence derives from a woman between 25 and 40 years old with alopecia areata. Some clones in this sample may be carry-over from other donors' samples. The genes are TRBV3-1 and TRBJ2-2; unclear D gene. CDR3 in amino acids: CASSQKGAGELFF. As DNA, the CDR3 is TGTGCCAGCAGCCAAAAGGGCGCCGGGGAGCTGTTTTTT.